Listed below are T cell receptor beta chains from one sample, sequenced in a study of T cell responses to AZD1222 COVID-19 vaccine. Measured with immunoSEQ multiplex PCR; TCRdb has only the in-frame clones, and not every one. The sample contains approximately 140,000 clones, more than 85% of which appear only once. The sample here was peripheral blood, taken 28 days after the second AZD1222 dose. These receptors came from an adult who received the AZD1222 COVID-19 vaccine. CDR3s include the opening cysteine and the closing phenylalanine or tryptophan. D genes are given only for firm matches. Rows may omit the clone size; those that give it use once, few, many or a size class.

cdr3_nt: TGTGCCAGCAGTTCGACCAGCAGGCGCCCCTACAATGAGCAGTTCTTC; cdr3_aa: CASSSTSRRPYNEQFF; clone_size: once; j_call: TRBJ2-1; d_call: NA; v_call: TRBV6-2/TRBV6-3
cdr3_nt: TGTGCCAGCGTCCGGCAGAATGAGCAGTTCTTC; cdr3_aa: CASVRQNEQFF; clone_size: NA; j_call: TRBJ2-1; d_call: NA; v_call: TRBV7-9
cdr3_nt: TGTGCCAGCAGTGGGGCTAGCAGGGAGACCCAGTACTTC; cdr3_aa: CASSGASRETQYF; clone_size: NA; j_call: TRBJ2-5; d_call: NA; v_call: TRBV2
cdr3_nt: TGTGCCAGCAGCTTAGGCTCCAGGCGGGGGCCCTACGAGCAGTACTTC; cdr3_aa: CASSLGSRRGPYEQYF; clone_size: NA; j_call: TRBJ2-7; d_call: NA; v_call: TRBV7-8
cdr3_nt: TGTGCCAGCAGCATAGGGGGCCCCCAAGAGACCCAGTACTTC; cdr3_aa: CASSIGGPQETQYF; clone_size: NA; j_call: TRBJ2-5; d_call: TRBD1; v_call: TRBV5-4
cdr3_nt: TGTGCCAGCAGCCTCGGGACTAGCGGAAACACAGATACGCAGTATTTT; cdr3_aa: CASSLGTSGNTDTQYF; clone_size: NA; j_call: TRBJ2-3; d_call: TRBD2; v_call: TRBV5-4
cdr3_nt: TGTGCCAGCAGCCTCGGTCCCGGACGGGAGACCCAGTACTTC; cdr3_aa: CASSLGPGRETQYF; clone_size: NA; j_call: TRBJ2-5; d_call: NA; v_call: TRBV6-5
cdr3_nt: TGTGCCAGCAGCTTGGACGGCATTACCTACGAGCAGTACTTC; cdr3_aa: CASSLDGITYEQYF; clone_size: once; j_call: TRBJ2-7; d_call: NA; v_call: TRBV5-4
cdr3_nt: TGTGCCAGTAGTATAGGACCCCACCTAGCGGGAGATCCTGGGGAGCTGTTTTTT; cdr3_aa: CASSIGPHLAGDPGELFF; clone_size: NA; j_call: TRBJ2-2; d_call: TRBD2; v_call: TRBV19
cdr3_nt: TGTGCCAGCGGGCGGGAGGGTTCAGAGACCCAGTACTTC; cdr3_aa: CASGREGSETQYF; clone_size: NA; j_call: TRBJ2-5; d_call: TRBD2; v_call: TRBV12-3/TRBV12-4
cdr3_nt: TGTGCCAGCAGTCCTCCACCGGGACCCAAGGACCGTGGCTACACCTTC; cdr3_aa: CASSPPPGPKDRGYTF; clone_size: once; j_call: TRBJ1-2; d_call: NA; v_call: TRBV28
cdr3_nt: TGTGCCACCAGCAGAGATATCATAATGGGGGCCAGCACAGATACGCAGTATTTT; cdr3_aa: CATSRDIIMGASTDTQYF; clone_size: NA; j_call: TRBJ2-3; d_call: NA; v_call: TRBV15
cdr3_nt: TGCGCCAGCAGCCAAGATCGCCCGGGACTAGTTTCCTACGAGCAGTACTTC; cdr3_aa: CASSQDRPGLVSYEQYF; clone_size: NA; j_call: TRBJ2-7; d_call: TRBD2; v_call: TRBV4-1
cdr3_nt: TGTGCCAGCAGGCTATACCGGGACAGGGGCCCAGATACGCAGTATTTT; cdr3_aa: CASRLYRDRGPDTQYF; clone_size: once; j_call: TRBJ2-3; d_call: TRBD1; v_call: TRBV6-7
cdr3_nt: TGTGCCAGCAGCTTAGCGGACAGTACGCTCGGGGGCTACACCTTC; cdr3_aa: CASSLADSTLGGYTF; clone_size: NA; j_call: TRBJ1-2; d_call: NA; v_call: TRBV7-2
cdr3_nt: TGCGCCAGCAGCCAAGCCCAGACAGGGGGCCATGGCTACACCTTC; cdr3_aa: CASSQAQTGGHGYTF; clone_size: NA; j_call: TRBJ1-2; d_call: TRBD1; v_call: TRBV4-1
cdr3_nt: TGTGCCAGCAGCGGCGGGAGGGACAATGAGCAGTTCTTC; cdr3_aa: CASSGGRDNEQFF; clone_size: NA; j_call: TRBJ2-1; d_call: TRBD2; v_call: TRBV2
cdr3_nt: TGTGCCAGCAGTGAATGGGGCTCCACTGAAGCTTTCTTT; cdr3_aa: CASSEWGSTEAFF; clone_size: NA; j_call: TRBJ1-1; d_call: NA; v_call: TRBV25-1
cdr3_nt: TGTGCCAGCAGCCTGTTGGCGAACACTGAAGCTTTCTTT; cdr3_aa: CASSLLANTEAFF; clone_size: few; j_call: TRBJ1-1; d_call: NA; v_call: TRBV3-1/TRBV3-2
cdr3_nt: TGTGCCAGCAGTTCCGTGGAAGATACGCAGTATTTT; cdr3_aa: CASSSVEDTQYF; clone_size: NA; j_call: TRBJ2-3; d_call: NA; v_call: TRBV27
cdr3_nt: TGTGCCAGCAGCTTAGGGGGGCCTAGCAATCAGCCCCAGCATTTT; cdr3_aa: CASSLGGPSNQPQHF; clone_size: NA; j_call: TRBJ1-5; d_call: NA; v_call: TRBV11-3
cdr3_nt: TGTGCCAGCAGCCCCGACAGGGGAGGGGAGACCCAGTACTTC; cdr3_aa: CASSPDRGGETQYF; clone_size: NA; j_call: TRBJ2-5; d_call: NA; v_call: TRBV7-2
cdr3_nt: TGTGCCAGCAGCTTAGGCCCTAGTCGAGAGCAGTACTTC; cdr3_aa: CASSLGPSREQYF; clone_size: NA; j_call: TRBJ2-7; d_call: NA; v_call: TRBV7-2
cdr3_nt: TGTGCCAGCAGTTTTTCAGGACTAAAGAACACTGAAGCTTTCTTT; cdr3_aa: CASSFSGLKNTEAFF; clone_size: NA; j_call: TRBJ1-1; d_call: NA; v_call: TRBV27
cdr3_nt: TGTGCCAGCAGCCAGACGCGGGTTAGCAATCAGCCCCAGCATTTT; cdr3_aa: CASSQTRVSNQPQHF; clone_size: NA; j_call: TRBJ1-5; d_call: NA; v_call: TRBV7-8
cdr3_nt: TGCGCCAGCAGCTTGTTGACAGATAGCACAGATACGCAGTATTTT; cdr3_aa: CASSLLTDSTDTQYF; clone_size: NA; j_call: TRBJ2-3; d_call: NA; v_call: TRBV5-1
cdr3_nt: TGTGCCAGCAGCGTGGGACAGCGCCATAATGAGCAGTTCTTC; cdr3_aa: CASSVGQRHNEQFF; clone_size: NA; j_call: TRBJ2-1; d_call: TRBD1; v_call: TRBV9
cdr3_nt: TGCGCCAGCAGCTTGGCCGGGACAGGGGGCAGTGACACCATATATTTT; cdr3_aa: CASSLAGTGGSDTIYF; clone_size: NA; j_call: TRBJ1-3; d_call: TRBD1; v_call: TRBV5-1
cdr3_nt: TGTGCCAGCAGCCCCGGGGGGGTCAACTATGGCTACACCTTC; cdr3_aa: CASSPGGVNYGYTF; clone_size: NA; j_call: TRBJ1-2; d_call: NA; v_call: TRBV7-2
cdr3_nt: TGTGCCAGCAGCCGGGACAGTGGAAACACCATATATTTT; cdr3_aa: CASSRDSGNTIYF; clone_size: NA; j_call: TRBJ1-3; d_call: TRBD1; v_call: TRBV27
cdr3_nt: TGTGCCACTTCCGGGACAGGACCTTCTTATAGCAATCAGCCCCAGCATTTT; cdr3_aa: CATSGTGPSYSNQPQHF; clone_size: NA; j_call: TRBJ1-5; d_call: TRBD1; v_call: TRBV19
cdr3_nt: TGTGCCAGCAGCTTATCATTGGGAGGGGCCAACGTCCTGACTTTC; cdr3_aa: CASSLSLGGANVLTF; clone_size: NA; j_call: TRBJ2-6; d_call: NA; v_call: TRBV7-3
cdr3_nt: TGTGCCAGCAGCCCCTCCGATTATCAGCCCCAGCATTTT; cdr3_aa: CASSPSDYQPQHF; clone_size: NA; j_call: TRBJ1-5; d_call: NA; v_call: TRBV7-8
cdr3_nt: TGTGCCAGTAGTGCCGGGGCTTTTAACTATGGCTACACCTTC; cdr3_aa: CASSAGAFNYGYTF; clone_size: NA; j_call: TRBJ1-2; d_call: NA; v_call: TRBV19
cdr3_nt: TGTGCCAGTACCATGACAGGGAGTACGGCTTTCTTT; cdr3_aa: CASTMTGSTAFF; clone_size: NA; j_call: TRBJ1-1; d_call: TRBD1; v_call: TRBV19
cdr3_nt: TGTGCCAGCTCACCACGGATCCGGGACACAGCTTTCTTT; cdr3_aa: CASSPRIRDTAFF; clone_size: NA; j_call: TRBJ1-1; d_call: NA; v_call: TRBV18
cdr3_nt: TGTGCCAGCAGCTCACAGGGGGCAGACGAAAAACTGTTTTTT; cdr3_aa: CASSSQGADEKLFF; clone_size: NA; j_call: TRBJ1-4; d_call: TRBD1; v_call: TRBV7-2
cdr3_nt: TGTGCCAGCAGCGTATCTTACGGGGCCAACGTCCTGACTTTC; cdr3_aa: CASSVSYGANVLTF; clone_size: NA; j_call: TRBJ2-6; d_call: NA; v_call: TRBV9
cdr3_nt: TGTGCCAGTAGTCCAGGGGGCGTGGAGCTGTTTTTT; cdr3_aa: CASSPGGVELFF; clone_size: NA; j_call: TRBJ2-2; d_call: TRBD1; v_call: TRBV19
cdr3_nt: TGTGCCAGCAGTGACAGACTCACAGATACGCAGTATTTT; cdr3_aa: CASSDRLTDTQYF; clone_size: NA; j_call: TRBJ2-3; d_call: NA; v_call: TRBV2
cdr3_nt: TGTGCCAGCAGTGTATACCGCTCGGCTAGCGGGCCAGCCAAAAACATTCAGTACTTC; cdr3_aa: CASSVYRSASGPAKNIQYF; clone_size: NA; j_call: TRBJ2-4; d_call: TRBD2; v_call: TRBV2
cdr3_nt: TGCGCCAGCAGTGTCGACAGGGCCACCCAAGAGACCCAGTACTTC; cdr3_aa: CASSVDRATQETQYF; clone_size: NA; j_call: TRBJ2-5; d_call: TRBD1; v_call: TRBV10-2
cdr3_nt: TGTGCCAGCAGTCTTAACCGCCTAAACGAGCAGTACTTC; cdr3_aa: CASSLNRLNEQYF; clone_size: NA; j_call: TRBJ2-7; d_call: NA; v_call: TRBV27
cdr3_nt: TGTGCCAGCACCGTGGGGGGTGCAGCAGATTCACCCCTCCACTTT; cdr3_aa: CASTVGGAADSPLHF; clone_size: NA; j_call: TRBJ1-6; d_call: NA; v_call: TRBV5-4
cdr3_nt: TGTGCCAGCAGTGAATATAGGGGGACTAGCGGGAGCGGGGAGCTGTTTTTT; cdr3_aa: CASSEYRGTSGSGELFF; clone_size: NA; j_call: TRBJ2-2; d_call: TRBD2; v_call: TRBV25-1
cdr3_nt: TGTGCCAGCAGCTTACTAGGGATCGGGGATGGCTACACCTTC; cdr3_aa: CASSLLGIGDGYTF; clone_size: NA; j_call: TRBJ1-2; d_call: NA; v_call: TRBV7-8
cdr3_nt: TGCGCCAGCAGCCTGACTGTTAACTATGGCTACACCTTC; cdr3_aa: CASSLTVNYGYTF; clone_size: NA; j_call: TRBJ1-2; d_call: NA; v_call: TRBV5-1
cdr3_nt: TGTGCCAGCAGCTTAGAACATGGACAGGGATTCACTGAAGCTTTCTTT; cdr3_aa: CASSLEHGQGFTEAFF; clone_size: NA; j_call: TRBJ1-1; d_call: TRBD1; v_call: TRBV11-3
cdr3_nt: TGTGCCAGCAGCTTAGGGATTACCTCCTACAATGAGCAGTTCTTC; cdr3_aa: CASSLGITSYNEQFF; clone_size: NA; j_call: TRBJ2-1; d_call: NA; v_call: TRBV7-9
cdr3_nt: TGCAGTGCTAGTTGGGGAAGTGGAAACACCATATATTTT; cdr3_aa: CSASWGSGNTIYF; clone_size: once; j_call: TRBJ1-3; d_call: NA; v_call: TRBV20-1
cdr3_nt: TGTGCCAGCAGCTCTAGCGGTCCTGGGGAGCAGTACTTC; cdr3_aa: CASSSSGPGEQYF; clone_size: NA; j_call: TRBJ2-7; d_call: TRBD2; v_call: TRBV7-9
cdr3_nt: TGTGCCAGCAGCCCTCCCACCGCCGGGAACACTGAAGCTTTCTTT; cdr3_aa: CASSPPTAGNTEAFF; clone_size: NA; j_call: TRBJ1-1; d_call: NA; v_call: TRBV11-2
cdr3_nt: TGTGCCAGCAGTTCCGGGACTAGCGGGACCCGGGACACCGGGGAGCTGTTTTTT; cdr3_aa: CASSSGTSGTRDTGELFF; clone_size: once; j_call: TRBJ2-2; d_call: TRBD2; v_call: TRBV27
cdr3_nt: TGTGCCACCAGTGCCGGCAGGTCGGCCTATGGCTACACCTTC; cdr3_aa: CATSAGRSAYGYTF; clone_size: NA; j_call: TRBJ1-2; d_call: NA; v_call: TRBV24-1
cdr3_nt: TGCAGCGTTGAGAGACGGACTAACTATGGCTACACCTTC; cdr3_aa: CSVERRTNYGYTF; clone_size: NA; j_call: TRBJ1-2; d_call: NA; v_call: TRBV29-1